This T cell receptor (beta chain) was observed in a study of blood T cell repertoires in COVID-19. About the research overall: Acute and convalescent COVID-19 samples came from the United States, Italy and Spain. T cells, B-cell-depleted T cells, or PBMCs supplied cDNA or gDNA.

In the original workflow: The assay estimated nucleated cells by amplifying reference gene primers. Sequencing used immunoSEQ multiplex PCR; TCRdb keeps in-frame clones, though not all of them. V, J and clone size were drawn from that table, and D and trimming were deduced from the DNA. The data hold about 140,000 clones, with roughly 81% observed a single time. The J segment lost 8 bases and the V segment lost 6 bases, leaving 7 bases of the junction unmatched. The CDR3 is 14 amino acids. Germline loops: CDR1 KGHSH, CDR2 LQKENI. V gene TRBV18 combines with J gene TRBJ1-6, with 7 bases aligning to TRBD1. The receptor's source is a woman aged 45-60 years with active or convalescent COVID-19. Sequenced material: peripheral blood. In DNA form, the CDR3 reads TGTGCCAGCTCGTCAGGGGGTCAAGATTCACCCCTCCACTTT. It is translated as CASSSGGQDSPLHF.